This TCR beta chain was documented in a study of patients and donors after allogeneic stem cell transplantation. This clonotype came up a few times. Using its own MiXCR run on the RT-PCR reads, TCRdb lists one record per CDR3 protein. The sample holds hundreds of thousands of distinct CDR3 sequences, about a sixth seen once. Trimming removed 6 bases from V and 5 bases from J, with 16 bases in between. Germline V gene sequence: CDR1 MNHNS, CDR2 SASEGT. This CDR3 is 14 amino acids long. Sequenced: blood, either unsorted or a sorted T cell fraction (not recorded which). The chain links TRBV6-1 to TRBJ1-1, with TRBD1 as a possible D gene (6 bases). This receptor was obtained from a human donor who was either an allogeneic HSCT recipient or a stem cell or donor lymphocyte infusion donor (not recorded which). It is not recorded whose cells these are; they may come from a transplant donor. In nucleotides, the CDR3 is TGTGCCAGCAGACTCAGCAGGGGAAGGACTGAAGCTTTCTTT. It codes for CASRLSRGRTEAFF.